The rows below give T cell receptor beta chains drawn from one sample of a study of blood T cell repertoires in COVID-19. Generated by immunoSEQ multiplex PCR, the TCRdb table keeps only in-frame clones and is missing some. The data hold 100,000 to 150,000 clones, with 84% observed a single time. The sequenced material came from peripheral blood. Receptors were obtained from a man aged 60-69 years with acute or convalescent COVID-19. CDR3s include the opening cysteine and the closing phenylalanine or tryptophan. The order of the fields is V gene, J gene, D gene, clone size, CDR3 protein, CDR3 DNA. A D gene is named only where the DNA matches it firmly. The size of a clone is reported for some rows only, either as once, few or many, or as a class for expanded clones.

TRBV19	TRBJ1-2	-	-	CASTEPRIDSFYGYTF	TGTGCCAGTACTGAGCCTCGCATCGATTCCTTCTATGGCTACACCTTC
TRBV6-1	TRBJ2-5	TRBD1	-	CASSEAQGAPQETQYF	TGTGCCAGCAGTGAAGCACAGGGGGCGCCCCAAGAGACCCAGTACTTC
TRBV5-1	TRBJ2-5	TRBD2	-	CASSSGLAGVGETQYF	TGCGCCAGCAGCTCTGGACTAGCGGGAGTTGGGGAGACCCAGTACTTC
TRBV3-1/TRBV3-2	TRBJ2-1	-	-	CASSQDSSGKQFF	TGTGCCAGCAGCCAAGATAGTTCGGGTAAGCAGTTCTTC
TRBV20-1	TRBJ2-1	-	-	CRVSGLNEQFF	TGCAGGGTTAGCGGACTCAATGAGCAGTTCTTC
TRBV12-3/TRBV12-4	TRBJ2-7	-	-	CASSFKEGTEQYF	TGTGCCAGCAGTTTCAAAGAGGGAACCGAGCAGTACTTC
TRBV9	TRBJ2-2	TRBD1	-	CASRAFDRDNTGELFF	TGTGCCAGCAGAGCTTTTGACAGGGATAACACCGGGGAGCTGTTTTTT
TRBV9	TRBJ2-3	TRBD1	-	CASSVGTGGTTDTQYF	TGTGCCAGCAGCGTGGGGACAGGGGGGACCACAGATACGCAGTATTTT
TRBV5-1	TRBJ2-3	TRBD2	-	CASSLVRREVDTQYF	TGCGCCAGCAGCTTGGTTAGGCGGGAGGTAGATACGCAGTATTTT
TRBV7-3	TRBJ2-3	TRBD2	-	CASSSSGGVGDTQYF	TGTGCCAGCAGCTCCAGCGGGGGGGTTGGAGATACGCAGTATTTT
TRBV12-3/TRBV12-4	TRBJ2-7	-	once	CASNTGSYEQYF	TGTGCCAGCAACACAGGTAGCTACGAGCAGTACTTC
TRBV10-1	TRBJ2-3	-	-	CASSEDSGTSTDTQYF	TGCGCCAGCAGTGAGGACTCCGGGACTAGCACAGATACGCAGTATTTT
TRBV5-1	TRBJ2-3	-	-	CASSLYGGTSTDTQYF	TGCGCCAGCAGCTTGTATGGCGGGACTAGCACAGATACGCAGTATTTT
TRBV7-9	TRBJ2-1	TRBD2	-	CASSLGLAGFHEQFF	TGTGCCAGCAGCTTAGGTCTAGCGGGGTTCCATGAGCAGTTCTTC
TRBV6-5	TRBJ1-1	TRBD1	-	CASSQTGEGDTEAFF	TGTGCCAGCAGCCAGACAGGGGAAGGGGACACTGAAGCTTTCTTT
TRBV29-1	TRBJ1-3	-	-	CSVEVGQTSSGNTIYF	TGCAGCGTTGAAGTTGGACAGACCTCATCTGGAAACACCATATATTTT
TRBV3-1/TRBV3-2	TRBJ2-3	TRBD2	-	CASSQAHSGRSGAGTQYF	TGTGCCAGCAGCCAGGCTCATAGCGGGAGGAGTGGCGCCGGTACGCAGTATTTT
TRBV27	TRBJ2-1	-	-	CASSSVGWEPGGEQFF	TGTGCCAGCAGTTCGGTGGGGTGGGAGCCCGGAGGTGAGCAGTTCTTC
TRBV18	TRBJ1-1	-	-	CASSNNLNTEAFF	TGTGCCAGCTCTAACAATTTGAACACTGAAGCTTTCTTT
TRBV2	TRBJ1-2	-	-	CASSAENNYGYTF	TGTGCCAGCAGTGCAGAAAATAACTATGGCTACACCTTC
TRBV7-9	TRBJ2-3	TRBD1	-	CASSETGDRVEVDTQYF	TGTGCCAGCAGCGAAACAGGGGACAGGGTGGAGGTAGATACGCAGTATTTT
TRBV19	TRBJ1-1	-	-	CASSRGHLTQNTEAFF	TGTGCCAGTAGTCGAGGACACCTGACCCAAAACACTGAAGCTTTCTTT
TRBV19	TRBJ1-1	TRBD1	-	CASSRRQGLNTEAFF	TGTGCCAGTAGCCGTAGACAGGGGTTGAACACTGAAGCTTTCTTT
TRBV18	TRBJ2-5	-	-	CASSSSRRVQETQYF	TGTGCCAGCTCCTCCTCCCGGCGGGTCCAAGAGACCCAGTACTTC
TRBV5-6	TRBJ2-5	TRBD2	once	CASSLLAGGYQETQYF	TGTGCCAGCAGCTTGTTAGCGGGGGGGTACCAAGAGACCCAGTACTTC
TRBV19	TRBJ2-7	-	-	CASSHNSGTSPLEQYF	TGTGCCAGTAGTCATAACTCCGGGACATCTCCTCTTGAGCAGTACTTC
TRBV19	TRBJ2-1	-	-	CASSAVRVGEQFF	TGTGCCAGTAGCGCCGTACGGGTCGGTGAGCAGTTCTTC
TRBV19	TRBJ1-1	-	-	CASSSPSWGDTEAFF	TGTGCCAGTAGTTCCCCCAGTTGGGGAGACACTGAAGCTTTCTTT
TRBV10-1	TRBJ2-1	TRBD2	-	CASSEWGAGGPKDNEQFF	TGCGCCAGCAGTGAGTGGGGAGCGGGGGGACCTAAGGACAATGAGCAGTTCTTC
TRBV7-3	TRBJ2-1	-	-	CASSSNSYEQFF	TGTGCCAGCAGCTCCAACAGCTATGAGCAGTTCTTC
TRBV11-2	TRBJ2-2	TRBD2	few	CASSPGDLAGLNTGELFF	TGTGCCAGCAGCCCGGGGGATCTAGCGGGGCTTAACACCGGGGAGCTGTTTTTT
TRBV21-1	TRBJ2-1	-	-	CASSKGPRTSGRVSYNEQFF	TGTGCCAGCAGCAAAGGACCCCGGACTAGCGGGAGAGTCTCCTACAATGAGCAGTTCTTC
TRBV4-1	TRBJ1-1	-	-	CASSHTDRGMNTEAFF	TGCGCCAGCAGCCATACAGACAGAGGAATGAACACTGAAGCTTTCTTT
TRBV4-2	TRBJ2-3	TRBD1	-	CASSQGTGGTDTQYF	TGTGCCAGCAGCCAAGGGACAGGGGGCACAGATACGCAGTATTTT
TRBV6-5	TRBJ1-1	-	-	CASAQKVNTEAFF	TGTGCCAGCGCACAGAAAGTGAACACTGAAGCTTTCTTT
TRBV24-1	TRBJ2-3	TRBD2	-	CATSEGLAGASNTQYF	TGTGCCACCAGTGAAGGACTAGCGGGAGCTTCAAATACGCAGTATTTT
TRBV29-1	TRBJ2-5	TRBD1	-	CSVGQGSEETQYF	TGCAGCGTCGGACAGGGGTCAGAAGAGACCCAGTACTTC
TRBV10-1	TRBJ2-1	-	few	CASSEDRRSYNEQFF	TGCGCCAGCAGTGAGGACAGGAGATCCTACAATGAGCAGTTCTTC
TRBV27	TRBJ2-1	TRBD2	-	CASTPLAGVEGEQFF	TGTGCCAGCACCCCACTAGCGGGAGTGGAGGGTGAGCAGTTCTTC
TRBV18	TRBJ2-5	TRBD2	-	CASSQGLAGSQETQYF	TGTGCCAGCTCACAAGGACTAGCGGGATCACAAGAGACCCAGTACTTC
TRBV6-5	TRBJ1-3	-	-	CASSPSGTGNTIYF	TGTGCCAGCAGCCCCTCGGGGACTGGAAACACCATATATTTT
TRBV6-5	TRBJ1-1	-	-	CASSYRGGVTEAFF	TGTGCCAGCAGTTACAGGGGTGGGGTCACTGAAGCTTTCTTT
TRBV9	TRBJ2-3	TRBD2	-	CASSATSGVNTQYF	TGTGCCAGCAGCGCCACTAGCGGGGTAAATACGCAGTATTTT
TRBV3-1/TRBV3-2	TRBJ2-1	TRBD1	-	CASSHGTGMYNEQFF	TGTGCCAGCAGCCATGGGACAGGGATGTACAATGAGCAGTTCTTC